This TCR beta chain was obtained from a study of tumor-infiltrating lymphocytes in localized non-small cell lung cancer. At the level of the study: Resected tumor was paired with non-adjacent uninvolved lung from the same patient.

CDR1 and CDR2 from the germline V gene are KGHSH and LQKENI. CDR3 size: 15 residues. The V end was cut by 0 bases, the J end by 5 bases, with 13 bases between. Only in-frame clones appear in the TCRdb table, and some are missing; sequencing was by immunoSEQ multiplex PCR. The sample holds about 23,000 clones; about two thirds are singletons and the top ten take around 15%. The sample comprised lung tumor tissue. The chain joins TRBV18 to TRBJ1-1; tentatively, D is TRBD1 (5 bases). This TCR was sampled from a human donor with non-small cell lung cancer. The CDR3 nucleotides read TGTGCCAGCTCACCACCGAGGACAACTAAAACTGAAGCTTTCTTT. Protein product: CASSPPRTTKTEAFF.